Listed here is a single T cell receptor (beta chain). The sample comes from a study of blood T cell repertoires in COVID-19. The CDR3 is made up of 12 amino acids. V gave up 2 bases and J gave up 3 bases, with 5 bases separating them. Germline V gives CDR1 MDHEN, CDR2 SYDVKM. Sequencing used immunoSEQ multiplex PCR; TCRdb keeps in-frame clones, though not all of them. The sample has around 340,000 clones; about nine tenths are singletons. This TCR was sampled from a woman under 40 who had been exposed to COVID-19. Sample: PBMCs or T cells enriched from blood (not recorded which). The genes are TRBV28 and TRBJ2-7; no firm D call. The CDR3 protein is CASSLVHYEQYF. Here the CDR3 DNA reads TGTGCCAGCAGTTTAGTACACTACGAGCAGTACTTC. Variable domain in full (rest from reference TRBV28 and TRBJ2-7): DVKVTQSSRYLVKRTGEKVFLECVQDMDHENMFWYRQDPGLGLRLIYFSYDVKMKEKGDIPEGYSVSREKKERFSLILESASTNQTSMYLCASSLVHYEQYFGPGTRLTVT.